One sample yielded the 18 T cell receptor beta chains listed below, sequenced in a study of spatial heterogeneity in lung cancer. TCRdb analysed the 5' RACE reads with MiXCR anew, one entry per CDR3 protein. Of 7,500 to 10,000 distinct CDR3 sequences in the sample, roughly 8.4% were seen once. Study-level points and caveats: Expanded intratumoral alpha and beta TCR counts tracked tumor mutation counts.

No antigens are known for them. This sample's time point: sample taken at primary tumor resection. The source was lung tumor tissue, collected at surgery. These receptors were obtained from a male donor with early-stage non-small cell lung cancer.

This clonotype has a count of ten or more. The chain is built from TRBV6-2 or TRBV6-3 and TRBJ1-5; TRBD1 matches 7 bases. The V and J ends lost 5 bases and 5 bases, in that order; junction bases with no gene match: 12. The V gene's germline CDR1 is MNHEY and CDR2 SVGEGT. There are 16 residues in the CDR3. The CDR3 DNA reads as TGTGCCAGCAGTCTCCAGGGGGTAGGGCTTCATCAGCCCCAGCATTTT. It yields the protein CASSLQGVGLHQPQHF.

Written as DNA, the CDR3 is TGTGCCAGCAGCTTAGGCGGGACAACATACAATGAGCAGTTCTTC. Translated: CASSLGGTTYNEQFF. The chain joins TRBV7-2 to TRBJ2-1; D is perhaps TRBD1 or TRBD2 (6 bases each). V lost 1 base and J lost 4, with 11 bases in between. Per the germline V gene, CDR1 is SGHTA and CDR2 is FQGNSA. This CDR3 comprises 15 residues.

This chain connects TRBV2 to TRBJ2-5; possible D gene TRBD2, 6 bases. CDR3 length equals 13 residues. The ends were cut back, 4 bases at V and 9 bases at J, with 15 bases in the middle. The germline gives CDR1 SNHLY, CDR2 FYNNEI. The CDR3 DNA reads TGTGCCAGCAGTGTATGGAGGGAAGGGGCCCAGTACTTC. Protein product: CASSVWREGAQYF. Together with reference TRBV2 and TRBJ2-5, the CDR3 gives the full variable domain: EPEVTQTPSHQVTQMGQEVILRCVPISNHLYFYWYRQILGQKVEFLVSFYNNEISEKSEIFDDQFSVERPDGSNFTLKIRSTKLEDSAMYFCASSVWREGAQYFGPGTRLLVL.

The table lists this clonotype with many counts. The chain recombines TRBV5-4 with TRBJ1-1; 7 positions agree with TRBD1. Germline V lookup: CDR1 SGHNT, CDR2 YYREEE (reference sequence). V shed 2 bases, J shed 0 bases, and the junction held 10 bases outside the gene matches. The CDR3 runs 17 residues. The CDR3, as DNA: TGTGCCAGCAGCTTCACCGGGACAGCATATATGAACACTGAAGCTTTCTTT. This translates into CASSFTGTAYMNTEAFF.

Many counts were recorded for this clonotype. The chain has TRBV20-1 and TRBJ2-5; possible D gene TRBD2, 5 bases. Trimming pared 1 base from V and 1 base from J, leaving 19 bases between. Germline CDR1 is DFQATT and CDR2 is SNEGSKA (reference sequence). The CDR3 length is 17 residues. CDR3 DNA sequence: TGCAGTGCTAGAGCTTTAACCGGGAATCTTGTCCAAGAGACCCAGTACTTC. Translated: CSARALTGNLVQETQYF.

This clonotype has a count of ten or more. One end of the junction fails to match germline, which may point to a read error. The rearrangement links TRBV6-1 to TRBJ1-2; 12 bases are shared with TRBD1. The CDR3 contains 13 residues. Germline V lookup: CDR1 MNHNS, CDR2 SASEGT. CDR3 in DNA: TGTGCCACGGGACAGGGGGCTAATTATGGCTACACCTTC. It yields the protein CATGQGANYGYTF.

This clonotype was seen more than once but under ten times. The chain joins TRBV6-2 or TRBV6-3 to TRBJ2-3; 7 bases map to TRBD2. With V trimmed by 2 bases and J by 1 base, 3 bases remained unmatched. Germline lookup yields CDR1 MNHEY and CDR2 SVGEGT. This CDR3 contains 15 residues. DNA of the CDR3: TGTGCCAGCAGTTACGTAACTAGCGGCACAGATACGCAGTATTTT. It codes for CASSYVTSGTDTQYF.

This clonotype came up many times. V and J are TRBV20-1 and TRBJ2-7, with TRBD2 matching over 15 bases. J was trimmed by 5 bases and V by 4 bases; bases with no gene match: 15. The V gene's germline CDR1 is DFQATT and CDR2 SNEGSKA (reference sequence). The CDR3 is 18 residues long. The CDR3 sequence is CSATSGTSGRTIAHEQYF. The DNA of the CDR3 is TGCAGTGCTACGTCCGGGACTAGCGGGAGGACAATCGCCCACGAGCAGTACTTC.

In this sample, this clonotype is medium-sized. CDR3 bases: TGTGCCAAATGCGGGACACCCCAAGAGACCCAGTACTTC. Residues: CAKCGTPQETQYF. The chain employs TRBV19 and TRBJ2-5; possibly TRBD1 or TRBD2 for D (6 bases each). Germline V gives CDR1 LNHDA, CDR2 SQIVND (reference sequence). Trimming removed 10 bases from V and 1 base from J, with 13 bases in between. The CDR3 consists of 13 residues.

This clonotype was seen a handful of times. This chain joins TRBV19 and TRBJ2-3; 8 bases match TRBD1. Trimming cost V 3 bases and J 4 bases; bases outside gene matches: 6. This CDR3 has 15 amino acids. Per germline, CDR1 LNHDA and CDR2 SQIVND (reference sequence). The CDR3 sequence: CASSIRTGYADTQYF. CDR3 nucleotide sequence: TGTGCCAGTAGTATCCGGACAGGGTACGCAGATACGCAGTATTTT.

This clonotype came up many times. V gene TRBV9 combines with J gene TRBJ1-1; a weak D match, TRBD1 (5 bases). Per germline, CDR1 SGDLS and CDR2 YYNGEE. The CDR3 has 16 amino acids. V dropped 6 bases and J dropped 1 base, with 19 bases sitting between them. The CDR3 sequence is CASTLLQGNGNTEAFF. The CDR3 region has the DNA TGTGCCAGCACCCTACTCCAGGGAAACGGGAACACTGAAGCTTTCTTT. The entire variable domain, with the rest obtained from reference TRBV9 and TRBJ1-1, is as follows: DSGVTQTPKHLITATGQRVTLRCSPRSGDLSVYWYQQSLDQGLQFLIQYYNGEERAKGNILERFSAQQFPDLHSELNLSSLELGDSALYFCASTLLQGNGNTEAFFGQGTRLTVV.

This clonotype showed up many times. This chain joins TRBV5-5 and TRBJ1-1; D is possibly TRBD1 (5 bases). This CDR3 spans 15 amino acids. V was clipped by 7 bases and J by 0 bases, with 16 bases between them. Germline V gives CDR1 SGHKS, CDR2 YYEKEE (reference sequence). CDR3 nucleotide sequence: TGTGCCAGCGGGGACGGGAGTATCGTGAACACTGAAGCTTTCTTT. Translation gives CASGDGSIVNTEAFF.

This clonotype has only a few counts. V and J are TRBV7-8 and TRBJ2-1; D may be TRBD2 (5 bases). The CDR3 covers 14 residues. The V end lost 5 bases, the J end lost 4 bases, and 12 bases lay between the germline ends. From germline, CDR1 is SGHVS and CDR2 FQNEAQ. CDR3 DNA sequence: TGTGCCAGCAGCCCCCGGGAAGTTTACAATGAGCAGTTCTTC. This sequence encodes CASSPREVYNEQFF.

This clonotype was seen ten or more times. J is TRBJ2-1 and V is TRBV7-9, with 7 bases that match TRBD1. Germline V gene data show CDR1 as SEHNR and CDR2 as FQNEAQ (reference sequence). The CDR3 has 13 residues. Trimming took 5 bases from V and 8 from J; bases not matched to a gene: 6. The CDR3 region has the DNA TGTGCCAGCAGCCGACAGGGTAAGGATGAGCAGTTCTTC. Protein sequence: CASSRQGKDEQFF.

The chain combines TRBV20-1 with TRBJ2-2; D gene ambiguous. The CDR3 length is 13 residues. Trimming removed 0 bases at V and 5 bases at J, with 7 bases between. CDR1 DFQATT and CDR2 SNEGSKA come from the germline V gene (reference sequence). CDR3 sequence reads: CSARDYNTGELFF. Here the CDR3 DNA reads TGCAGTGCTAGAGATTATAATACCGGGGAGCTGTTTTTT.

This clonotype has just a few counts. The CDR3 DNA reads as TGTGCCACCAGCAGAGAGAACGCGGTCCGATCGGGCAATGAGCAGTTCTTC. This sequence encodes CATSRENAVRSGNEQFF. The chain recombines TRBV15 with TRBJ2-1; D not certain. Trimming cost V 0 bases and J 6 bases, with 18 bases left between them. The CDR3 contains 17 residues. The germline gives CDR1 LNHNV, CDR2 YYDKDF (reference sequence).

The chain recombines TRBV5-1 with TRBJ2-7; no definite D call. The V end lost 4 bases, the J end lost 3 bases, and 17 bases lay between the germline ends. Germline loops: CDR1 SGHRS, CDR2 YFSETQ. The CDR3 has 15 amino acids. CDR3 region: CASSVSSAAVYEQYF. In DNA, the CDR3 is TGCGCCAGCAGCGTCAGTTCGGCAGCTGTCTACGAGCAGTACTTC.

This clonotype has ten or more counts. The V gene is TRBV12-3 or TRBV12-4, the J gene TRBJ2-2, with a possible D match to TRBD2 (5 bases). The CDR3 contains 15 residues. Trimming shortened V by 2 bases and J by 1 base, and 8 bases separated the two germline ends. The CDR3 protein is CASSLRRENTGELFF. CDR3 nucleotides: TGTGCCAGCAGTTTAAGACGGGAGAACACCGGGGAGCTGTTTTTT.